This T cell receptor beta chain was recovered during a study of blood T cell repertoires in COVID-19 (dated by TCRdb to about 2020). For the study in its entirety: Samples covering the acute and convalescent phases of COVID-19 were provided by collaborators in the United States, Italy and Spain. Deeply sampled blood TCRbeta repertoires from subjects exposed to, actively infected with, or recovered from COVID-19 were included in the dataset. HLA class I and class II types, where available, came from metadata supplied by the sample provider rather than from assay-based typing. The prospective study material was composed of cDNA or gDNA derived from T cells, B-cell-depleted T cells, or PBMCs. The repertoires were released in a freely available public database meant as a resource for research on the immune response to SARS-CoV-2. The sample metadata nearly always contained a de-identified subject ID, COVID-19 status, age in years and sex. Samples were obtained from the ongoing ImmuneRACE study (first 160 participants) and from 950 to 1,500 subjects provided by 6 global collaborators.

Whole blood was collected in K2EDTA tubes by collaborating institutions according to the institutions' own protocols. Collaborator samples were shipped for TCRbeta analysis as frozen whole blood, isolated PBMCs, or DNA extracted from either sample type. Note on this clone: Its antigen specificity is not known. No base-level quality is on record; no much larger clone is a single base apart.

From the cysteine through the phenylalanine, the CDR3 covers 15 amino acids. Only CDR3 DNA is held: 45 bases, read in frame from base 1. Broader findings and caveats from the paper: Clinical and demographic metadata were provided uncurated, with the amount varying by source and participant.

TCRbeta CDR3 regions were amplified from genomic DNA by means of the immunoSEQ Assay, a bias-controlled multiplex PCR. The published analysis was carried out like this. The number of nucleated cells in each sample was estimated by amplification of reference gene primers within the assay. To quantify the absolute abundance of each unique TCRbeta CDR3 rearrangement, sequence reads were collapsed and filtered. Productive Simpson clonality was computed per sample as the square root of Simpson's diversity index over productive rearrangements. TCRdb mirrors the immuneACCESS table, restricted to in-frame sequences. Some clones are absent from its copies; in checked studies, under half trace to an unresolved V gene, and the reason for the others is unknown. The V and J calls and the clone size are those of that table, but D and trimming were determined from the DNA. This sample comprises roughly 190,000 clones, 87% of them detected only once. Of the sample, about a fifth falls within the top ten clones.

Input material: peripheral blood. This TCR was sampled from a man in his sixties with active or convalescent COVID-19. The sequence joins TRBV21-1 to TRBJ2-7; the D call of TRBD2 is as the table states it, not checked on the DNA. TRBV21-1 is a pseudogene segment. The CDR3 region: CASSVRPGGDYEQYF. The DNA is as follows: TGTGCCAGCAGCGTCCGCCCCGGCGGGGACTACGAGCAGTACTTC.